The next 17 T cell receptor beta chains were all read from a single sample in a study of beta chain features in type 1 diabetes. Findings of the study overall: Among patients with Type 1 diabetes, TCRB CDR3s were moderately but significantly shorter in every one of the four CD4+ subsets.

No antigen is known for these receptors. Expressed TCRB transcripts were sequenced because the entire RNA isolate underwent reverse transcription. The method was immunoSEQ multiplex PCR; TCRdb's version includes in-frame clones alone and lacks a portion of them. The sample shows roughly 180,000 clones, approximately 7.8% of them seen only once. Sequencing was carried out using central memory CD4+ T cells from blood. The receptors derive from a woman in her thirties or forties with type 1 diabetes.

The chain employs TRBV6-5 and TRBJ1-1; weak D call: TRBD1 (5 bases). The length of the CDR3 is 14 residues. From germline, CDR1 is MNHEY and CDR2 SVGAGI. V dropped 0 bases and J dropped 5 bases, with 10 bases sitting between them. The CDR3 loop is CASSYSAGRTEAFF. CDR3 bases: TGTGCCAGCAGTTACTCGGCAGGGCGAACTGAAGCTTTCTTT.

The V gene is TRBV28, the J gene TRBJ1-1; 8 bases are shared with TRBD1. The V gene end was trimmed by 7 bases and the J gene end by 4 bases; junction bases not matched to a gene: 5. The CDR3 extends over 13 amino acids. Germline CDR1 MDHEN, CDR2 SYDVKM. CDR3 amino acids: CASNQQGGTEAFF. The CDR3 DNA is TGTGCCAGCAACCAACAGGGGGGCACTGAAGCTTTCTTT. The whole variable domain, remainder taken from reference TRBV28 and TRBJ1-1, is DVKVTQSSRYLVKRTGEKVFLECVQDMDHENMFWYRQDPGLGLRLIYFSYDVKMKEKGDIPEGYSVSREKKERFSLILESASTNQTSMYLCASNQQGGTEAFFGQGTRLTVV.

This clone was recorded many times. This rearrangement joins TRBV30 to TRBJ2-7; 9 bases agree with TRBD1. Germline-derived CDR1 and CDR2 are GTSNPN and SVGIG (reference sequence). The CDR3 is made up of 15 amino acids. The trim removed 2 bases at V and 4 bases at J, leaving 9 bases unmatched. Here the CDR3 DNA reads TGTGCCTGGAGTATTTCCGGGACAGGGAAATACGAGCAGTACTTC. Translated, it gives CAWSISGTGKYEQYF.

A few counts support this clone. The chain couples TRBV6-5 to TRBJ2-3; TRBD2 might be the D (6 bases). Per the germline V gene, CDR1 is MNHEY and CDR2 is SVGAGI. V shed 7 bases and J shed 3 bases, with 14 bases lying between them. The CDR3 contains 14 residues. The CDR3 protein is CASMRGLRTDTQYF. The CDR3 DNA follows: TGTGCCAGCATGCGGGGCCTTAGGACAGATACGCAGTATTTT.

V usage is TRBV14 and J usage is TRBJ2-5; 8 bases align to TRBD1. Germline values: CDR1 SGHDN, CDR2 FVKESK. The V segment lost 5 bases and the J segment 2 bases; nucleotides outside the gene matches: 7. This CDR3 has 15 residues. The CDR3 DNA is TGTGCCAGCAGCTTCAGGGGGCCCGAGCAAGAGACCCAGTACTTC. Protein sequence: CASSFRGPEQETQYF.

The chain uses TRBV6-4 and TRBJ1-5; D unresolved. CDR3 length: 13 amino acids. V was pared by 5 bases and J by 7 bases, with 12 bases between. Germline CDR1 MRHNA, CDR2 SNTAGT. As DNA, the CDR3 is TGTGCCAGCAGTCCAGAGTCGGAGCAGCCCCAGCATTTT. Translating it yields CASSPESEQPQHF.

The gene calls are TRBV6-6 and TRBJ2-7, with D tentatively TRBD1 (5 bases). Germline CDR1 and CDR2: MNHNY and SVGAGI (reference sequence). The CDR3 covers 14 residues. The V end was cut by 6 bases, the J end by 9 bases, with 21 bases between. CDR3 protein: CASSSGHSATRQYF. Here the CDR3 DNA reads TGTGCCAGCAGCTCCGGACATTCCGCTACGAGGCAGTACTTC.

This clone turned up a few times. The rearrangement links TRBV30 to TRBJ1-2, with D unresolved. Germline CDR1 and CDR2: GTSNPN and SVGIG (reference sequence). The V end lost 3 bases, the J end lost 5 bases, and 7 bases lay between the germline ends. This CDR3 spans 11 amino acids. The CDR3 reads CAWSLRYGYTF. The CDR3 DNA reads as TGTGCCTGGAGCCTGAGGTATGGCTACACCTTC.

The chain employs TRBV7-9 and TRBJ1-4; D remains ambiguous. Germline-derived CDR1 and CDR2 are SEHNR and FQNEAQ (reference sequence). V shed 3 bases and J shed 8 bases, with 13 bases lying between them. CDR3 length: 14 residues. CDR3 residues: CASSFGLEGEKLFF. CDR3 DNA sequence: TGTGCCAGCAGCTTCGGCCTCGAGGGAGAAAAACTGTTTTTT.

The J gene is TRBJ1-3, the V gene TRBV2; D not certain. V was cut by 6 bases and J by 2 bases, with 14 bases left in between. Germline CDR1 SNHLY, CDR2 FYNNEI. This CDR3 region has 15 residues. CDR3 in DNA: TGTGCCAGCAGCCCCGACAACCGCCCTGGAAACACCATATATTTT. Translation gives CASSPDNRPGNTIYF. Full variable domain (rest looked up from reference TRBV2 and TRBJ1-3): EPEVTQTPSHQVTQMGQEVILRCVPISNHLYFYWYRQILGQKVEFLVSFYNNEISEKSEIFDDQFSVERPDGSNFTLKIRSTKLEDSAMYFCASSPDNRPGNTIYFGEGSWLTVV.

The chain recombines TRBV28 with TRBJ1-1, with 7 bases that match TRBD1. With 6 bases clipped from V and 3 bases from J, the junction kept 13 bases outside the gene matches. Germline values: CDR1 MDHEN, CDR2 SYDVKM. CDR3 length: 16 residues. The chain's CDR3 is CASRAPQGLGDTEAFF. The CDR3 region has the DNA TGTGCCAGCAGAGCGCCACAGGGGTTGGGGGACACTGAAGCTTTCTTT.

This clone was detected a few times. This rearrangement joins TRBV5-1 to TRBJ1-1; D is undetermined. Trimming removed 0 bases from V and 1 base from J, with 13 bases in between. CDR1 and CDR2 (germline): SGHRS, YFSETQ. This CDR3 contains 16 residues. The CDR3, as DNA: TGCGCCAGCAGCTTGGCTACCTTGGGAGGGAACACTGAAGCTTTCTTT. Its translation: CASSLATLGGNTEAFF.

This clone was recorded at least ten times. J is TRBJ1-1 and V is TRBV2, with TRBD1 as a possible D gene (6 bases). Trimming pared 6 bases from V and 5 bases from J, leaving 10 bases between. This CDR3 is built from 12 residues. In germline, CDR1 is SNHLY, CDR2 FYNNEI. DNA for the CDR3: TGTGCCAGCAGCGAGGGGGAAACTGAAGCTTTCTTT. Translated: CASSEGETEAFF.

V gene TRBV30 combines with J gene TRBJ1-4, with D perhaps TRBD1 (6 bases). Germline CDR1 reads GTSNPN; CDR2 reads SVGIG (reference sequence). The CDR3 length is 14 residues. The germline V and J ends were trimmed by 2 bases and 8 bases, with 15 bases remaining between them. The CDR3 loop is CAWSRTGFGEKLFF. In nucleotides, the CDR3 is TGTGCCTGGAGTAGAACAGGGTTTGGGGAAAAACTGTTTTTT.

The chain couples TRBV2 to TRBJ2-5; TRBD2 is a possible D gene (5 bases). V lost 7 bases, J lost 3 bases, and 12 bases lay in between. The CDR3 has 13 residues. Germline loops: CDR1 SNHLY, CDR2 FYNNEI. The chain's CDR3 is CASTEGRKETQYF. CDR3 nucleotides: TGTGCCAGCACCGAGGGCAGAAAAGAGACCCAGTACTTC.

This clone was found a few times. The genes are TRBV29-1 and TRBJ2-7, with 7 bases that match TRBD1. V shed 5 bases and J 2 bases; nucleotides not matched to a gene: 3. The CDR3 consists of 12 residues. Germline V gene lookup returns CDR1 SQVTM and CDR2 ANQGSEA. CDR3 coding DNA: TGCAGCGTTTCAGGGGGTCCCTACGAGCAGTACTTC. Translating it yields CSVSGGPYEQYF.

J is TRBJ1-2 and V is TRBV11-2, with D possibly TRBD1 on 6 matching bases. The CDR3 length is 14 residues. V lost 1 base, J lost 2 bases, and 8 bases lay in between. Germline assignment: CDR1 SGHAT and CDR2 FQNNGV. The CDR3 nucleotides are TGTGCCAGCAGCTTAGGGACAGAGAACTATGGCTACACCTTC. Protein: CASSLGTENYGYTF.